The next 28 T cell receptor beta chains were all read from a single sample in a study of blood T cell repertoires in COVID-19. Repertoires were generated with immunoSEQ multiplex PCR, while TCRdb's copy carries only in-frame clones and drops some. The sample records some 78,000 clones, about 89% being singletons. The sequenced material came from peripheral blood. Every receptor here comes from a man in his forties or fifties with active or convalescent COVID-19.

V and J are TRBV20-1 and TRBJ1-2; tentatively, D is TRBD1 (6 bases). Germline V CDR1 and CDR2: DFQATT, SNEGSKA (reference sequence). The CDR3 has 11 residues. CDR3 sequence (DNA): TGCAGCACAGGGTCGAACTATGGCTACACCTTC. Translating gives CSTGSNYGYTF.

The rearrangement links TRBV19 to TRBJ1-5; D is unresolved. Trimming removed 8 bases at V and 0 bases at J, with 14 bases between. This CDR3 has 15 amino acids. Germline V gives CDR1 LNHDA, CDR2 SQIVND (reference sequence). The CDR3 sequence: CASRPTGYSNQPQHF. As DNA, the CDR3 is TGTGCCAGTCGTCCGACGGGGTATAGCAATCAGCCCCAGCATTTT.

This chain joins TRBV6-1 and TRBJ1-5; TRBD1 matches at 12 bases. The V segment lost 0 bases and the J segment 5 bases; nucleotides outside the gene matches: 2. CDR1 is MNHNS, CDR2 SASEGT, per germline. The CDR3 is 16 amino acids. Written as DNA, the CDR3 is TGTGCCAGCAGTGAAGCCGGGACAGGGGGCGATCAGCCCCAGCATTTT. Its translation: CASSEAGTGGDQPQHF.

The rearrangement uses TRBV6-2 or TRBV6-3 and TRBJ1-6; 7 positions agree with TRBD1. The CDR3 spans 17 residues. With V trimmed by 3 bases and J by 8 bases, 13 bases remained unmatched. Germline-derived CDR1 and CDR2 are MNHEY and SVGEGT. The DNA for the CDR3 is TGTGCCAGCAGTTATTATCAGAGAGGGGGCGAGGATTCACCCCTCCACTTT. Residues: CASSYYQRGGEDSPLHF.

This clone is a singleton in its sample. The chain is built from TRBV6-2 or TRBV6-3 and TRBJ1-6; D uncertain. Germline-derived CDR1 and CDR2 are MNHEY and SVGEGT. CDR3 length: 15 residues. V was cut by 0 bases and J by 10 bases, with 13 bases left in between. The CDR3: CASSYSSGDNSPLHF. CDR3 nucleotides: TGTGCCAGCAGTTACTCGAGCGGAGACAACTCACCCCTCCACTTT.

The chain carries TRBV7-6 and TRBJ2-1, with 9 positions matching TRBD1. Germline-derived CDR1 and CDR2 are SGHVS and FNYEAQ. V shed 1 base, J shed 0 bases, and the junction held 7 bases outside the gene matches. The CDR3 has 18 residues. The DNA of the CDR3 is TGTGCCAGCAGCTTAGTGGGACAGGGATTTAGCTCCTACAATGAGCAGTTCTTC. Translating gives CASSLVGQGFSSYNEQFF.

This rearrangement joins TRBV6-5 to TRBJ2-1, with 9 bases aligning to TRBD2. The germline gives CDR1 MNHEY, CDR2 SVGAGI. Germline trimming cut 7 bases from V and 5 bases from J; bases unmatched to any gene: 9. This CDR3 has 15 residues. CDR3 nucleotides: TGTGCCAGCACTCCGGGAGCGGGGGGCCACAATGAGCAGTTCTTC. Its protein is CASTPGAGGHNEQFF.

The chain combines TRBV27 with TRBJ1-5, with a possible D match to TRBD1 (6 bases). The CDR3 is 12 amino acids. V lost 5 bases to trimming and J lost 7 bases, with 9 bases between them. Per the germline V gene, CDR1 is MNHEY and CDR2 is SMNVEV (reference sequence). The CDR3 spells CASSLQGQPQHF. As DNA, the CDR3 is TGTGCCAGCAGTCTACAGGGCCAGCCCCAGCATTTT.

This clone was recorded a few times. The chain is built from TRBV4-3 and TRBJ1-3; D is uncertain. Germline lookup yields CDR1 LGHNA and CDR2 YSLEER. CDR3 length equals 15 residues. Trimming left V 4 bases short and J 4 bases short, with 14 bases between. CDR3 DNA sequence: TGCGCCAGCAGCCCCCGGGTCCTCTTGGGAAACACCATATATTTT. As protein: CASSPRVLLGNTIYF.

The chain has TRBV11-3 and TRBJ2-5, with D tentatively TRBD2 (5 bases). Looked up from germline, CDR1 is SGHNT and CDR2 is YENEEA. V was trimmed by 2 bases and J by 2 bases, leaving 12 bases between them. This CDR3 region has 15 residues. The CDR3 protein is CASSLSGRDQETQYF. CDR3 DNA: TGTGCCAGCAGCTTATCCGGTCGGGATCAAGAGACCCAGTACTTC.

V usage is TRBV5-4 and J usage is TRBJ2-7; possibly TRBD1 for D (6 bases). This CDR3 contains 15 residues. V lost 7 bases, J lost 3 bases, and 20 bases lay in between. Looked up from germline, CDR1 is SGHNT and CDR2 is YYREEE (reference sequence). CDR3 DNA: TGTGCCAGCGAAGATTTTACAGGGAAGGTCTACGAGCAGTACTTC. Translation: CASEDFTGKVYEQYF.

The gene calls are TRBV3-1 (or the pseudogene TRBV3-2) and TRBJ2-5, with 8 bases aligning to TRBD1. This CDR3 comprises 15 residues. J gave up 2 bases and V 3 bases, and 5 bases lay outside the gene matches. The germline gives CDR1 LGHDT, CDR2 YNNKEL (reference sequence). This CDR3 reads CASSQGGQGQETQYF. CDR3 coding DNA: TGTGCCAGCAGCCAGGGTGGACAGGGACAAGAGACCCAGTACTTC.

The chain links TRBV5-1 to TRBJ1-1; D gene uncertain. This CDR3 is 15 amino acids long. V was shortened by 3 bases and J by 4 bases, with 16 bases between the two germline ends. Germline-derived CDR1 and CDR2 are SGHRS and YFSETQ. This CDR3 is CASSSQVSGSTEAFF. The CDR3 DNA is TGCGCCAGCAGCTCCCAGGTCTCGGGATCCACTGAAGCTTTCTTT.

The chain couples TRBV6-5 to TRBJ1-3; D unclear. Germline V gives CDR1 MNHEY, CDR2 SVGAGI. Trimming pared 4 bases from V and 1 base from J, leaving 5 bases between. This CDR3 is built from 13 residues. The CDR3 region is CASSSVSGNTIYF. The CDR3 DNA reads TGTGCCAGCAGTTCAGTGTCTGGAAACACCATATATTTT.

This clone was counted a few times. The rearrangement links TRBV6-5 to TRBJ2-5, with 12 bases aligning to TRBD2. Losses at the gene ends were 0 bases for V and 4 bases for J; bases not matched to a gene: 0. CDR3 length: 15 amino acids. The germline V gene has CDR1 MNHEY and CDR2 SVGAGI. CDR3 residues: CASSYSTSGGETQYF. The CDR3 region has the DNA TGTGCCAGCAGTTACTCGACTAGCGGGGGAGAGACCCAGTACTTC.

The chain links TRBV20-1 to TRBJ1-5; D call uncertain. Trimming pared 6 bases from V and 9 bases from J, leaving 12 bases between. This CDR3 comprises 11 residues. Germline CDR1 and CDR2: DFQATT and SNEGSKA (reference sequence). CDR3: CSALALGPQHF. The DNA for the CDR3 is TGCAGTGCCCTAGCGCTCGGGCCCCAGCATTTT.

The chain joins TRBV9 to TRBJ2-3; possibly TRBD1 for D (7 bases). The CDR3 loop spans 15 amino acids. V lost 4 bases to trimming and J lost 1 base, with 13 bases between them. The germline gives CDR1 SGDLS, CDR2 YYNGEE. The CDR3 spells CASSIGGGGTDTQYF. The CDR3 bases are TGTGCCAGCAGCATCGGAGGGGGCGGCACAGATACGCAGTATTTT. Using reference TRBV9 and TRBJ2-3 for the parts outside the CDR3, the full variable domain is DSGVTQTPKHLITATGQRVTLRCSPRSGDLSVYWYQQSLDQGLQFLIQYYNGEERAKGNILERFSAQQFPDLHSELNLSSLELGDSALYFCASSIGGGGTDTQYFGPGTRLTVL.

This clone is a singleton in its sample. The chain joins TRBV7-8 to TRBJ1-6; D possibly corresponds to TRBD1 (6 bases). The CDR3 contains 15 residues. Trimming cost V 4 bases and J 8 bases, with 15 bases left between them. Looked up from germline, CDR1 is SGHVS and CDR2 is FQNEAQ. The CDR3 here is CASSSGQRGDSPLHF. CDR3 bases: TGTGCCAGCAGCTCCGGACAGAGAGGGGATTCACCCCTCCACTTT.

The J gene is TRBJ1-5, the V gene TRBV28; TRBD1 might be the D (6 bases). This CDR3 has 15 amino acids. The germline CDR1 and CDR2 sequences are MDHEN and SYDVKM. The ends were cut back, 3 bases at V and 6 bases at J, with 15 bases in the middle. The CDR3 here is CASSFSRGFGQPQHF. DNA for the CDR3: TGTGCCAGCAGTTTCTCCAGGGGCTTTGGTCAGCCCCAGCATTTT. Full variable domain (rest looked up from reference TRBV28 and TRBJ1-5): DVKVTQSSRYLVKRTGEKVFLECVQDMDHENMFWYRQDPGLGLRLIYFSYDVKMKEKGDIPEGYSVSREKKERFSLILESASTNQTSMYLCASSFSRGFGQPQHFGDGTRLSIL.

This chain uses TRBV6-1 with TRBJ2-2; maybe TRBD2 (5 bases). The CDR3 has 14 amino acids. Trimming removed 2 bases at V and 3 bases at J, with 7 bases between. Germline CDR1 and CDR2: MNHNS and SASEGT. CDR3 bases: TGTGCCAGCAGTGAACCGGGATACACCGGGGAGCTGTTTTTT. Amino acid sequence: CASSEPGYTGELFF.

This clone was recorded once. The chain employs TRBV6-5 and TRBJ1-5, with TRBD1 matching 9 bases. Germline trimming cut 8 bases from V and 7 bases from J; bases unmatched to any gene: 9. The CDR3 extends over 14 amino acids. Germline V gene data show CDR1 as MNHEY and CDR2 as SVGAGI. The CDR3 DNA reads TGTGCCAGCCGGGGGACAGGGTTTGCGCAGCCCCAGCATTTT. It encodes CASRGTGFAQPQHF.

This chain connects TRBV12-3 or TRBV12-4 to TRBJ1-1; D unclear. The CDR3 is made up of 12 amino acids. V was pared by 5 bases and J by 0 bases, with 4 bases between. CDR3 sequence reads: CASSRVNTEAFF. DNA for the CDR3: TGTGCCAGCAGTCGGGTGAACACTGAAGCTTTCTTT.

V gene TRBV7-9 combines with J gene TRBJ2-5, with 9 bases that match TRBD2. CDR1 and CDR2 from the germline V gene are SEHNR and FQNEAQ (reference sequence). The CDR3 spans 15 residues. Losses at the gene ends were 5 bases for V and 2 bases for J; bases not matched to a gene: 6. The DNA for the CDR3 is TGTGCCAGCAGCCCACGACTAGCGGTACAAGAGACCCAGTACTTC. It is translated as CASSPRLAVQETQYF.

This rearrangement joins TRBV9 to TRBJ2-3; the match to TRBD1 covers 7 bases. The germline V gene encodes CDR1 SGDLS and CDR2 YYNGEE. J lost 0 bases, V lost 4 bases, and 8 bases had no gene match. This CDR3 spans 16 amino acids. For the CDR3, the DNA is TGTGCCAGCAGCATACGGGACAGATCTAGCACAGATACGCAGTATTTT. Protein sequence: CASSIRDRSSTDTQYF.

The rearrangement joins TRBV5-4 to TRBJ2-5; no reliable D call. Trimming left V 1 base short and J 1 base short, with 5 bases between. The CDR3 is 13 amino acids. Per the germline V gene, CDR1 is SGHNT and CDR2 is YYREEE (reference sequence). The CDR3 spells CASSLNSQETQYF. DNA of the CDR3: TGTGCCAGCAGCTTGAACAGCCAAGAGACCCAGTACTTC.

This clone has only a few counts. The gene calls are TRBV28 and TRBJ2-5; the match to TRBD1 covers 9 bases. V dropped 2 bases and J dropped 5; count of bases not matched to a gene: 15. Looked up from germline, CDR1 is MDHEN and CDR2 is SYDVKM. This CDR3 has 18 residues. As DNA, the CDR3 is TGTGCCAGCAGTTTACACTTACGACCGGGACAGGGATCGGAGACCCAGTACTTC. As protein: CASSLHLRPGQGSETQYF.

The genes are TRBV7-8 and TRBJ2-1; the match to TRBD2 covers 10 bases. CDR1 and CDR2 from the germline V gene are SGHVS and FQNEAQ. This CDR3 contains 16 residues. With 2 bases clipped from V and 4 bases from J, the junction kept 5 bases outside the gene matches. The CDR3 sequence is CASSLSGGAYYNEQFF. CDR3 bases: TGTGCCAGCAGCTTAAGCGGGGGGGCCTATTACAATGAGCAGTTCTTC.

This clone was seen a handful of times. The chain uses TRBV4-2 and TRBJ1-5, with D maybe TRBD1 (6 bases). V was pared by 0 bases and J by 4 bases, with 10 bases between. Per germline, CDR1 LGHNA and CDR2 YNFKEQ. The CDR3 loop spans 15 amino acids. This CDR3 is CASSQERGGNQPQHF. CDR3 nucleotides: TGTGCCAGCAGCCAAGAAAGGGGGGGGAATCAGCCCCAGCATTTT.